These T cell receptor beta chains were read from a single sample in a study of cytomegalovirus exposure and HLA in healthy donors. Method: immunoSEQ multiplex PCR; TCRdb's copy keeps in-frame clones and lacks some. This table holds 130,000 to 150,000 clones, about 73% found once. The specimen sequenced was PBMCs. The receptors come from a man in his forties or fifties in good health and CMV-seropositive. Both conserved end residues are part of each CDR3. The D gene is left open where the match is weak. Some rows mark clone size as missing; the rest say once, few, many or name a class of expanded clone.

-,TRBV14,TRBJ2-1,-,CASSQPEYDEQFF,TGTGCCAGCAGCCAACCTGAGTACGATGAGCAGTTCTTC
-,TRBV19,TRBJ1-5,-,CASSIDPGIFEAPQHF,TGTGCCAGTAGTATAGACCCGGGTATCTTCGAGGCGCCCCAGCATTTT
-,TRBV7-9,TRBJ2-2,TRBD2,CSSSWALSGLSNTGELFF,TGTTCCAGCAGCTGGGCCCTTTCGGGACTATCGAACACCGGGGAGCTGTTTTTT
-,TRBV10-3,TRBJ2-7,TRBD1,CAISELQGARDEQYF,TGTGCCATCAGTGAACTTCAGGGGGCAAGGGACGAGCAGTACTTC
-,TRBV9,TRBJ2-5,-,CASSVASTIQETQYF,TGTGCCAGCAGCGTAGCTAGTACGATCCAAGAGACCCAGTACTTC
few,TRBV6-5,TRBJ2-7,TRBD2,CASSYGTSGSYEQYF,TGTGCCAGCAGTTACGGGACTAGCGGGAGTTACGAGCAGTACTTC
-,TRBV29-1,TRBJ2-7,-,CSVEVGLTESLYEQYF,TGCAGCGTTGAAGTGGGCTTGACAGAGAGCCTCTACGAGCAGTACTTC
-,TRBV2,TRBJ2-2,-,CASSEWAYTGELFF,TGTGCCAGCAGTGAATGGGCCTACACCGGGGAGCTGTTTTTT
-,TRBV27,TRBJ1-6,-,CASSPQQGNQSPLHF,TGTGCCAGCAGTCCACAGCAGGGGAATCAGTCACCCCTCCACTTT
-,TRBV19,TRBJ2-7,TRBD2,CASKKSAGAYEQYF,TGTGCCAGTAAGAAGTCGGCGGGAGCCTACGAGCAGTACTTC
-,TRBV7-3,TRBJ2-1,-,CASSLMSIRLDEQFF,TGTGCCAGCAGCTTAATGTCAATCCGGCTAGATGAGCAGTTCTTC
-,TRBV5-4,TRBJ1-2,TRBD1,CASSFIQGDGYTF,TGTGCCAGCAGCTTCATACAGGGGGATGGCTACACCTTC
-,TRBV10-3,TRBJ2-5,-,CAISESGGETQYF,TGTGCCATCAGTGAGTCTGGAGGAGAGACCCAGTACTTC
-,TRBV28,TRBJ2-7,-,CASSLTGADYEQYF,TGTGCCAGCAGTTTAACAGGCGCGGACTACGAGCAGTACTTC
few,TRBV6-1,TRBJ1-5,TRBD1,CASSVTGGSNQPQHF,TGTGCCAGCAGTGTAACAGGGGGGAGCAATCAGCCCCAGCATTTT
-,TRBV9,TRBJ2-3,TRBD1,CASSAGQGASTDTQYF,TGTGCCAGCAGCGCGGGACAGGGGGCGAGCACAGATACGCAGTATTTT
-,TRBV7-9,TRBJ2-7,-,CASSSPGTPYEQYF,TGTGCCAGCAGTTCCCCCGGGACACCCTACGAGCAGTACTTC
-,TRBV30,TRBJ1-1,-,CAWTRGRQADEAFF,TGTGCCTGGACTAGGGGTCGACAGGCAGATGAAGCTTTCTTT
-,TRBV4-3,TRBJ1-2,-,CASSQFRALGSYGYTF,TGCGCCAGCAGCCAATTCCGGGCCCTAGGGAGCTATGGCTACACCTTC
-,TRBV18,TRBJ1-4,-,CASSSGSANEKLFF,TGTGCCAGCTCGTCGGGGTCGGCTAATGAAAAACTGTTTTTT
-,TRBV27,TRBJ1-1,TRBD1,CASRPRDSTYMNTEAFF,TGTGCCAGCAGACCCAGGGACAGTACTTACATGAACACTGAAGCTTTCTTT
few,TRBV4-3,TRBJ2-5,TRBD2,CASSRGRGPEETQYF,TGCGCCAGCAGCAGAGGGAGGGGACCCGAAGAGACCCAGTACTTC
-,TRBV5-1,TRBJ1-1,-,CASSLFDRQTEAFF,TGCGCCAGCAGCTTGTTTGACAGACAAACTGAAGCTTTCTTT
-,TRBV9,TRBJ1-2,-,CASTPLLANYGYTF,TGTGCCAGCACACCCCTTTTAGCTAACTATGGCTACACCTTC
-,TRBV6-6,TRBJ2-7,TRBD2,CASSYVASGPSYEQYF,TGTGCCAGCAGTTACGTGGCTAGCGGGCCTTCCTACGAGCAGTACTTC